This TCR beta chain was observed in a study of beta chain features in type 1 diabetes. Whole-study findings and limits: It was among patients, rather than healthy donors, that naive, central memory and Treg TCRB repertoires appeared more similar. Because the template was cDNA, high-expressing cells might be over-represented. A moderate, significant TCRB CDR3 shortening appeared in type 1 diabetes across four CD4+ subsets.

Trimming at V came to 0 bases and at J to 6 bases, leaving 2 bases not matched to a gene. From germline, CDR1 is LNHNV and CDR2 YYDKDF (reference sequence). CDR3 length: 16 amino acids. Cell sorting via CD45RO/CCR7/CD25/CD127/CD95/CD27 was performed to obtain CD4+ naive, central memory, regulatory and stem cell-like memory cells. Each population that was sorted was more than 95% pure. Note on this clone: Its antigen is currently unknown.

Every isolated RNA sample was fully reverse transcribed, so sequencing captured expressed TCRB transcripts. Only in-frame clones appear in the TCRdb table, and some are missing; sequencing was by immunoSEQ multiplex PCR. Of about 700,000 clones listed, 13% are singletons. The V call is TRBV15, the J call TRBJ2-1; 13 nucleotides line up with TRBD2. The receptor's source is a man aged 18 to 30 with type 1 diabetes. Sequencing used naive CD4+ T cells from blood. CDR3 sequence reads: CATSRELAGGPNEQFF. The CDR3 DNA reads TGTGCCACCAGCAGAGAACTAGCGGGGGGGCCCAATGAGCAGTTCTTC.